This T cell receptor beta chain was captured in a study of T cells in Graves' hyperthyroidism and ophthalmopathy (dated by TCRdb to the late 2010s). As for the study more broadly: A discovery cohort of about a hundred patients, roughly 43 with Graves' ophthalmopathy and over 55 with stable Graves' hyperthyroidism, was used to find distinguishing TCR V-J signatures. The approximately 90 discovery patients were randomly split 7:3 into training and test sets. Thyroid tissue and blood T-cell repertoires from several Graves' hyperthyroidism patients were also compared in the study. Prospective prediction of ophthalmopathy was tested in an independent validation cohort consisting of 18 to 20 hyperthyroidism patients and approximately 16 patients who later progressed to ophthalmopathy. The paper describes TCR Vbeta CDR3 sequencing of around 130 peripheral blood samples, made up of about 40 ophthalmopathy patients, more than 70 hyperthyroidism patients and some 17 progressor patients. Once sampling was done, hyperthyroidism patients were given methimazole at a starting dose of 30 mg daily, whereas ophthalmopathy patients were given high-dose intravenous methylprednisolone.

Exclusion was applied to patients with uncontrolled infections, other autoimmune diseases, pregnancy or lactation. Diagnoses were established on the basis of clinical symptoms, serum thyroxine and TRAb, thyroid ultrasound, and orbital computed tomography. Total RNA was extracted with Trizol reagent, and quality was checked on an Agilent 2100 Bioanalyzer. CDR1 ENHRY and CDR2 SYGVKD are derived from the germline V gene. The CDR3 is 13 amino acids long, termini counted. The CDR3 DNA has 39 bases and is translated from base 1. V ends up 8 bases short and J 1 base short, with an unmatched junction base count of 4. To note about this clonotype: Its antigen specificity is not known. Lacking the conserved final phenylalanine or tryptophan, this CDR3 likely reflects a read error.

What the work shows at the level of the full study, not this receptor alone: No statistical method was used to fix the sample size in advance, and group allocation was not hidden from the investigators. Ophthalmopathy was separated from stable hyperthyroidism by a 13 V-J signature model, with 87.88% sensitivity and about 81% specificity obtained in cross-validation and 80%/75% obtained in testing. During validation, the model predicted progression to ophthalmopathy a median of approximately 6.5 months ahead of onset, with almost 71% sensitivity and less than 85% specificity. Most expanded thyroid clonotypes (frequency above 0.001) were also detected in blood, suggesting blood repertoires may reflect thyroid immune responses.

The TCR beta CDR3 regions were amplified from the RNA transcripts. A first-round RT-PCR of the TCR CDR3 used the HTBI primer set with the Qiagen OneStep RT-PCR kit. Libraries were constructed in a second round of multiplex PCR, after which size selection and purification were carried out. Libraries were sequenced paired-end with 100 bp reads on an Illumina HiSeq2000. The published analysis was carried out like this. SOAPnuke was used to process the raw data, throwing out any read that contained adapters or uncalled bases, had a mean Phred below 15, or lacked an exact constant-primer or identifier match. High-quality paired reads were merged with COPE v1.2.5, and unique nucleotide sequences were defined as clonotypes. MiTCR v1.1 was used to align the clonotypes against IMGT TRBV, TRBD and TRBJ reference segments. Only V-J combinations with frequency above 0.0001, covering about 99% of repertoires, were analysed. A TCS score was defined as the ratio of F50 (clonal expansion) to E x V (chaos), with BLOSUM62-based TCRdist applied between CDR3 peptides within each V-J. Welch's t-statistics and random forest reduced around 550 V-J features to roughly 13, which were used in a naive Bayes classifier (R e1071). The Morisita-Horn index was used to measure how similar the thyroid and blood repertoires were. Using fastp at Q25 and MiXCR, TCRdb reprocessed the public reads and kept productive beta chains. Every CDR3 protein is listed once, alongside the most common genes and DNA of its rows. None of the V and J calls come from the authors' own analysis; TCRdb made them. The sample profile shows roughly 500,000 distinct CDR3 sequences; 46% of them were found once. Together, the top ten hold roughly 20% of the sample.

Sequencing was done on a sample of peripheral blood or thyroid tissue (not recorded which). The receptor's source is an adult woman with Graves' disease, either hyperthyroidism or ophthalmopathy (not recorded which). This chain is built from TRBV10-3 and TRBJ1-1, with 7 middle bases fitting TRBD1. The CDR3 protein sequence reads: CAIGGTENTEAFL. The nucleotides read TGTGCCATCGGCGGGACAGAGAACACTGAAGCTTTCCTT.